This entry lists 16 T cell receptor beta chains sequenced from one sample in a study of T cell responses to AZD1222 COVID-19 vaccine. Sequenced by immunoSEQ multiplex PCR; TCRdb stores in-frame clones only, minus some. Of around 100,000 clones detected, roughly 87% appear once; the ten largest clones hold about 5%. This material consisted of peripheral blood, taken on day 0 of AZD1222 vaccination. The receptors derive from an adult in good health.

The chain carries TRBV3-1 (or the pseudogene TRBV3-2) and TRBJ2-5; TRBD2 agrees at 8 bases. The CDR3 is made up of 15 amino acids. Per germline, CDR1 LGHDT and CDR2 YNNKEL (reference sequence). With V trimmed by 3 bases and J by 2 bases, 5 bases remained unmatched. The CDR3 coding sequence is TGTGCCAGCAGCCACCGGGGGGGCCGTCAAGAGACCCAGTACTTC. Translated, it gives CASSHRGGRQETQYF.

The chain links TRBV11-2 to TRBJ2-1; 8 bases fit TRBD2. The CDR3 has 16 residues. The germline gives CDR1 SGHAT, CDR2 FQNNGV. The J segment lost 2 bases and the V segment lost 5 bases, leaving 8 bases of the junction unmatched. DNA of the CDR3: TGTGCCAGCAGCGCCGGACAGCGGGGGCCCTACAATGAGCAGTTCTTC. Its protein product is CASSAGQRGPYNEQFF.

A few counts support this clone. The chain recombines TRBV4-1 with TRBJ2-3; D perhaps matches TRBD2 (6 bases). The CDR3 extends over 17 amino acids. From germline, CDR1 is MGHRA and CDR2 YSYEKL. Deletions cut 1 base from V and 0 bases from J, with 14 bases between. The DNA for the CDR3 is TGCGCCAGCAGCCAAGTCGGGCGGGGCGCTAGCACAGATACGCAGTATTTT. This codes for CASSQVGRGASTDTQYF.

DNA for the CDR3: TGTGCCAGCAGTTTTGCTAGCAATCAGCCCCAGCATTTT. Residues: CASSFASNQPQHF. The chain uses TRBV12-3 or TRBV12-4 and TRBJ1-5; D is unresolved. The CDR3 loop spans 13 amino acids. The V gene lost 3 bases and the J gene lost 0 bases, with 3 bases spanning the gap.

The chain employs TRBV27 and TRBJ1-1, with a weak D call TRBD1 (5 bases). This CDR3 is built from 15 residues. The germline gives CDR1 MNHEY, CDR2 SMNVEV (reference sequence). Trimming pared 6 bases from V and 7 bases from J, leaving 21 bases between. Here the CDR3 reads CASSPQGRLIVEAFF. Written as DNA, the CDR3 is TGTGCCAGCAGCCCCCAGGGACGGTTGATTGTTGAAGCTTTCTTT.

This chain uses TRBV7-2 with TRBJ2-3; D is undetermined. CDR1 SGHTA and CDR2 FQGNSA come from the germline V gene. V gave up 1 base and J gave up 4 bases, with 6 bases separating them. This CDR3 is 13 amino acids long. CDR3 nucleotides: TGTGCCAGCAGCTTAGGTGGGGCAGATACGCAGTATTTT. Translation: CASSLGGADTQYF.

V is TRBV9 and J is TRBJ1-1, with 9 nucleotides matching TRBD1. This CDR3 spans 20 amino acids. Germline assignment: CDR1 SGDLS and CDR2 YYNGEE. V was pared by 0 bases and J by 1 base, with 16 bases of the junction left unmatched. CDR3 amino acids: CASSVVEGTGSINWNTEAFF. In DNA, the CDR3 is TGTGCCAGCAGCGTAGTTGAGGGGACAGGGTCCATAAATTGGAACACTGAAGCTTTCTTT.

The chain links TRBV6-4 to TRBJ2-5, with 10 bases fitting TRBD2. CDR1 and CDR2 from the germline V gene are MRHNA and SNTAGT. The CDR3 consists of 15 residues. Germline trimming cut 4 bases from V and 5 bases from J; bases unmatched to any gene: 7. For the CDR3, the DNA is TGTGCCAGCAGTGTTAGCGGGGGGCCTCAGGAGACCCAGTACTTC. This sequence encodes CASSVSGGPQETQYF.

The rearrangement links TRBV3-1 (or the pseudogene TRBV3-2) to TRBJ2-4; TRBD2 might be the D (6 bases). Trimming stripped 3 bases from V and 2 bases from J, with 8 bases between. The germline V gene has CDR1 LGHDT and CDR2 YNNKEL (reference sequence). CDR3 size: 14 residues. CDR3 nucleotides: TGTGCCAGCAGCCAGGGGGGAACCAAAAACATTCAGTACTTC. Translation gives CASSQGGTKNIQYF.

The V call is TRBV7-8, the J call TRBJ1-3, with a weak D call TRBD1 (6 bases). V was cut by 6 bases and J by 3 bases, with 18 bases left in between. From germline, CDR1 is SGHVS and CDR2 FQNEAQ. The CDR3 loop spans 16 amino acids. CDR3 loop: CASRPRPGGLGNTIYF. The CDR3 bases are TGTGCCAGCAGACCTCGACCGGGGGGGCTTGGAAACACCATATATTTT.

The chain carries TRBV10-2 and TRBJ1-4; 8 nucleotides match TRBD1. CDR3 length: 15 amino acids. Germline V gene sequence: CDR1 WSHSY, CDR2 SAAADI. The trim removed 6 bases at V and 7 bases at J, leaving 10 bases unmatched. CDR3 loop: CASSRLTGDGEKLFF. Written as DNA, the CDR3 is TGCGCCAGCAGCCGACTGACAGGGGATGGTGAAAAACTGTTTTTT.

The J gene is TRBJ2-3, the V gene TRBV5-1; a possible D gene is TRBD2 (5 bases). The germline V and J ends were trimmed by 4 bases and 4 bases, with 7 bases remaining between them. Germline CDR1 and CDR2: SGHRS and YFSETQ. The CDR3 loop spans 12 amino acids. This chain's CDR3 is CASSLEADTQYF. As DNA, the CDR3 is TGCGCCAGCAGCCTGGAGGCAGATACGCAGTATTTT.

The CDR3 region has the DNA TGTGCCAGCAGCTTAGGGACTAGCGGGGCCCAAGAGACCCAGTACTTC. This sequence encodes CASSLGTSGAQETQYF. The chain recombines TRBV13 with TRBJ2-5; 11 bases agree with TRBD2. Germline CDR1 PRHDT, CDR2 FYEKMQ (reference sequence). The CDR3 loop spans 16 amino acids. J lost 1 base, V lost 0 bases, and 1 base had no gene match.

The rearrangement joins TRBV29-1 to TRBJ1-5; TRBD1 is a possible D gene (5 bases). Germline CDR1 reads SQVTM; CDR2 reads ANQGSEA. CDR3 length: 12 residues. Trimming removed 1 base from V and 7 bases from J, with 8 bases in between. CDR3 DNA: TGCAGCGTTGAAGGCGAGGGGCAGCCCCAGCATTTT. It translates to CSVEGEGQPQHF.

This rearrangement joins TRBV9 to TRBJ2-1; TRBD2 matches 7 bases. CDR3 length: 15 residues. Trimming cost V 0 bases and J 6 bases; bases outside gene matches: 6. Germline CDR1 is SGDLS and CDR2 is YYNGEE. The CDR3 nucleotides read TGTGCCAGCAGCGTAGAGGGGCGGGGGAGCAATGAGCAGTTCTTC. It specifies CASSVEGRGSNEQFF. Drawing the rest from reference TRBV9 and TRBJ2-1, the complete variable domain is DSGVTQTPKHLITATGQRVTLRCSPRSGDLSVYWYQQSLDQGLQFLIQYYNGEERAKGNILERFSAQQFPDLHSELNLSSLELGDSALYFCASSVEGRGSNEQFFGPGTRLTVL.

V and J are TRBV5-4 and TRBJ2-7, with TRBD2 matching over 10 bases. The V gene end was trimmed by 1 base and the J gene end by 6 bases; junction bases not matched to a gene: 7. The CDR3 is 15 residues long. Germline CDR1 is SGHNT and CDR2 is YYREEE (reference sequence). CDR3 DNA: TGTGCCAGCAGCTTGTGGGCAGCGGGGGGGCCCGAGCAGTACTTC. It encodes CASSLWAAGGPEQYF.